These T cell receptor beta chains were read from a single sample in a study of T cell repertoires in cytomegalovirus infection. TCRdb independently ran MiXCR on the reads; one entry per CDR3 protein. The repertoire holds 250,000 to 300,000 distinct CDR3 sequences, with about 25% as singletons. Sequencing was done on a sample of PBMCs. The source of these receptors is a human donor in good health (CMV status not recorded). Some clones in this sample may be carry-over from other donors' samples. Both conserved end residues are part of each CDR3. A D gene is named only where the DNA matches it firmly. Clone sizes are given selectively: once, few, many, or a class where the clone is expanded.

V gene: TRBV7-2
J gene: TRBJ2-5
D gene: TRBD1
clone size: many
CDR3 protein: CASSLYDRAQETQYF
CDR3 DNA: TGTGCCAGCAGCTTATACGACAGGGCGCAAGAGACCCAGTACTTC

V gene: TRBV20-1
J gene: TRBJ1-1
D gene: NA
clone size: many
CDR3 protein: CSARFPGGEAFF
CDR3 DNA: TGCAGTGCTAGGTTCCCGGGGGGTGAAGCTTTCTTT

V gene: TRBV29-1
J gene: TRBJ2-1
D gene: TRBD2
clone size: few
CDR3 protein: CSVGTSGSLYEQFF
CDR3 DNA: TGCAGCGTCGGCACTAGCGGGAGTCTCTATGAGCAGTTCTTC

V gene: TRBV9
J gene: TRBJ2-4
D gene: TRBD2
clone size: NA
CDR3 protein: CASSRTSGLAKNIQYF
CDR3 DNA: TGTGCCAGCAGCCGTACTAGCGGACTAGCCAAAAACATTCAGTACTTC

V gene: TRBV9
J gene: TRBJ2-1
D gene: NA
clone size: few
CDR3 protein: CASRSGGENNEQFF
CDR3 DNA: TGTGCCAGCAGGTCGGGCGGGGAGAACAATGAGCAGTTCTTC

V gene: TRBV7-6
J gene: TRBJ2-5
D gene: NA
clone size: few
CDR3 protein: CASSLVPNGETQYF
CDR3 DNA: TGTGCCAGCAGCTTAGTTCCAAATGGGGAGACCCAGTACTTC

V gene: TRBV11-2
J gene: TRBJ2-7
D gene: TRBD2
clone size: many
CDR3 protein: CASRFTSGGPGAYEQYF
CDR3 DNA: TGTGCCAGCAGATTTACTAGCGGGGGGCCAGGCGCCTACGAGCAGTACTTC

V gene: TRBV2
J gene: TRBJ1-6
D gene: NA
clone size: NA
CDR3 protein: CASRLGRDSPLHF
CDR3 DNA: TGTGCCAGCAGACTCGGACGTGATTCACCCCTCCACTTT

V gene: TRBV30
J gene: TRBJ1-2
D gene: NA
clone size: once
CDR3 protein: CAWTRDTSNYGYTF
CDR3 DNA: TGTGCCTGGACTCGGGACACTTCTAACTATGGCTACACCTTC

V gene: TRBV20-1
J gene: TRBJ2-4
D gene: NA
clone size: NA
CDR3 protein: CSARDYKNIQYF
CDR3 DNA: TGCAGTGCTAGAGATTACAAAAACATTCAGTACTTC

V gene: TRBV7-6
J gene: TRBJ1-2
D gene: NA
clone size: many
CDR3 protein: CASSSSTGGDGYTF
CDR3 DNA: TGTGCCAGCAGCTCCTCGACAGGAGGAGATGGCTACACCTTC

V gene: TRBV18
J gene: TRBJ1-2
D gene: TRBD1
clone size: NA
CDR3 protein: CASSSGQEEWGGYTF
CDR3 DNA: TGTGCCAGCTCATCCGGACAGGAGGAGTGGGGCGGCTACACCTTC

V gene: TRBV28
J gene: TRBJ1-2
D gene: TRBD1
clone size: NA
CDR3 protein: CASSFGTGFGYTF
CDR3 DNA: TGTGCCAGCAGTTTTGGGACAGGGTTTGGCTACACCTTC

V gene: TRBV9
J gene: TRBJ1-1
D gene: NA
clone size: NA
CDR3 protein: CASSVVPGRNTEAFF
CDR3 DNA: TGTGCCAGCAGCGTAGTTCCAGGGAGGAACACTGAAGCTTTCTTT

V gene: TRBV7-2
J gene: TRBJ1-1
D gene: NA
clone size: many
CDR3 protein: CASSVQGLGTEAFF
CDR3 DNA: TGTGCCAGCAGCGTACAGGGTTTGGGAACTGAAGCTTTCTTT